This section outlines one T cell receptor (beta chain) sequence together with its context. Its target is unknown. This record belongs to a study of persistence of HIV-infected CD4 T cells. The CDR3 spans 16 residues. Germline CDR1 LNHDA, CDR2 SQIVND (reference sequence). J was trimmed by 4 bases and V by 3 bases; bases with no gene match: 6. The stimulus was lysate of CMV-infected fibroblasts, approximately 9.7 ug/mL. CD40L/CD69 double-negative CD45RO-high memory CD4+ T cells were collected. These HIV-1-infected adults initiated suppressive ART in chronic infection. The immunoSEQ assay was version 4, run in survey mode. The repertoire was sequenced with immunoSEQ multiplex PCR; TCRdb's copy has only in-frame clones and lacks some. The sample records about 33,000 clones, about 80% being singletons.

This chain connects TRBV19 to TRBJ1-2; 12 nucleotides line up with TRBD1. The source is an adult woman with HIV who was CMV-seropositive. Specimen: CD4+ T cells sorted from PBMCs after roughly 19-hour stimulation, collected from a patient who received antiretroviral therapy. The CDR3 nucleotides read TGTGCCAGTAGTATCCCCGGGACAGGGGGCGCCTATGGCTACACCTTC. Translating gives CASSIPGTGGAYGYTF.